This T cell receptor (beta chain) was found in a study of cytomegalovirus exposure and HLA in healthy donors. As for the study in general: T cells numbering about 180 million yielded 100 million to 120 million unique TCR beta sequences in an earlier analysis. The Caucasian-associated ancestry cluster held 65% to 85% of around 380 genotyped donors. Study results and limitations: Reported performance of the classifier showed diagnosis of cytomegalovirus status with high specificity and sensitivity. In a later analysis, HLA-associated TCR beta chains were more clonally expanded than equally common others.

The PCR made use of 60 Vbeta and 13 Jbeta primers. Assay used: immunoSEQ multiplex PCR; TCRdb lists only in-frame clones, some missing. This sample's table reports roughly 100,000 clones. The CDR3 is 15 residues long. With 5 bases clipped from V and 5 bases from J, the junction kept 10 bases outside the gene matches. Germline CDR1 is MNHEY and CDR2 is SVGAGI. Concerning this clone: Its antigen is currently unknown.

The sequence was collected from a man aged 35 to 55 in good health and CMV-seronegative. The chain couples TRBV6-5 to TRBJ1-2, with 8 bases fitting TRBD1. Sequenced material: PBMCs. DNA of the CDR3: TGTGCCAGCAGTCGGGCCAGGGGGCTTCTTTATGGCTACACCTTC. It is translated as CASSRARGLLYGYTF.